The 13 T cell receptor beta chains in this list originate from one sample, sequenced in a study of molecular identifiers for immune sequencing clone quantification. MiXCR was run by TCRdb on the PCR reads, yielding one entry per CDR3 protein. The sample consists of tens of thousands of distinct CDR3 sequences, about a third of them appearing once. Material for sequencing was naive CD8+ T cells from blood, with Jurkat cell RNA spiked in. Subset denoted: FACS-sorted CD8+CD4-CCR7+CD45RA+ naive T cells. The receptors here all came from a human donor in good health. Some libraries in this study had Jurkat cell RNA spiked in.

The chain couples TRBV5-5 to TRBJ2-5, with 10 bases matching TRBD1. Germline V gene data show CDR1 as SGHKS and CDR2 as YYEKEE (reference sequence). The CDR3 length is 14 residues. With 3 bases clipped from V and 5 bases from J, the junction kept 4 bases outside the gene matches. This CDR3 is CASSSDRGPETQYF. The CDR3 nucleotides read TGTGCCAGCAGCTCAGACAGGGGGCCGGAGACCCAGTACTTC.

Regarding this clonotype: A much larger clone differs from this one at a single base, so this may be a read error. The genes are TRBV13 and TRBJ2-1; D gene unclear. The CDR3 consists of 16 residues. Germline-derived CDR1 and CDR2 are PRHDT and FYEKMQ (reference sequence). The CDR3 reads CVSSPGGDHFYNEQFF. DNA for the CDR3: TGTGTCAGCAGCCCTGGCGGAGACCACTTCTACAATGAGCAGTTCTTC.

The chain couples TRBV24-1 to TRBJ2-3; D might be TRBD2 (6 bases). This CDR3 is built from 14 residues. V was shortened by 9 bases and J by 0 bases, with 12 bases between the two germline ends. Germline V gene data show CDR1 as KGHDR and CDR2 as SFDVKD. In DNA form, the CDR3 reads TGTGCCACCGCGGGACTCTTAAGCACAGATACGCAGTATTTT. This encodes CATAGLLSTDTQYF.

The rearrangement uses TRBV3-1 and TRBJ2-3, with unresolved D. Germline-derived CDR1 and CDR2 are LGHDT and YNNKEL (reference sequence). The CDR3 totals 14 residues. Deletions cut 1 base from V and 0 bases from J, with 5 bases between. The CDR3 sequence is CASSQAGSTDTQYF. The CDR3, as DNA: TGTGCCAGCAGCCAAGCGGGTAGCACAGATACGCAGTATTTT.

This rearrangement joins TRBV6-6 to TRBJ2-7; D is unclear. The V gene's germline CDR1 is MNHNY and CDR2 SVGAGI (reference sequence). Trimming took off 6 bases at V and 4 bases at J, with 10 bases between the two ends. CDR3 length: 12 amino acids. The CDR3 spells CASSDPRYEQYF. The CDR3 DNA reads as TGTGCCAGCAGCGACCCCAGATACGAGCAGTACTTC.

This clonotype was detected many times. V usage is TRBV6-6 and J usage is TRBJ2-7, with D hard to call. This CDR3 is built from 13 residues. Germline-derived CDR1 and CDR2 are MNHNY and SVGAGI (reference sequence). The V end was cut by 4 bases, the J end by 3 bases, with 10 bases between. CDR3 nucleotide sequence: TGTGCCAGCAGTTCCCTCGGGCACTACGAGCAGTACTTC. This gives the protein CASSSLGHYEQYF.

This clonotype was observed a single time. Its ends do not fully match the called genes, so a read error is possible. The rearrangement joins TRBV12-3 or TRBV12-4 to TRBJ2-1, with TRBD2 identical over 7 bases. The CDR3 covers 13 residues. CDR3 residues: CASRNSGPGVQVF. The CDR3 region has the DNA TGTGCCAGCAGGAATAGCGGGCCCGGTGTGCAGGTCTTC.

As regards this clonotype: At one of its ends the junction is not consistent with the germline gene, which may arise from a read error. CDR3 sequence reads: CASSIAGAYYSEQFF. The CDR3 coding sequence is TGTGCCAGTAGTATAGCGGGAGCCTACTACAGTGAGCAGTTCTTC. The chain carries TRBV19 and TRBJ2-1; D possibly corresponds to TRBD2 (6 bases). CDR1 and CDR2 (germline): LNHDA, SQIVND (reference sequence). The CDR3 covers 15 residues.

With regard to this clonotype: The conserved closing phenylalanine or tryptophan is absent in this CDR3, likely reflecting a read error. The rearrangement uses TRBV29-1 and TRBJ2-4; 7 bases are shared with TRBD1. CDR3 length equals 11 residues. The germline V gene has CDR1 SQVTM and CDR2 ANQGSEA. V lost 6 bases and J lost 12; bases outside the gene matches: 8. CDR3 loop: CSVEQTGSQYI. CDR3 DNA sequence: TGCAGCGTCGAGCAGACAGGGAGTCAGTACATC.

In its sample, this clonotype was seen a few times. V usage is TRBV28 and J usage is TRBJ2-3; perhaps TRBD2 as D (5 bases). The CDR3 sequence is 13 residues long. Germline values: CDR1 MDHEN, CDR2 SYDVKM. V lost 10 bases to trimming and J lost 4 bases, with 15 bases between them. CDR3 region: CATNGEGSDTQYF. In DNA form, the CDR3 reads TGTGCCACAAACGGGGAAGGTTCAGATACGCAGTATTTT.

The sample holds a few counts of this clonotype. The chain uses TRBV13 and TRBJ1-1; no clear D. With 6 bases removed from V and 4 bases from J, the gap between germline ends came to 9 bases. From germline, CDR1 is PRHDT and CDR2 FYEKMQ (reference sequence). This CDR3 is 12 amino acids long. The CDR3: CASRPPSTEAFF. In nucleotides, the CDR3 is TGTGCCAGCAGGCCTCCCTCCACTGAAGCTTTCTTT.

Details on this clonotype: The junction departs from germline at one end; a sequencing error may be responsible. The chain is built from TRBV27 and TRBJ2-7, with D uncertain. The CDR3 spans 13 residues. Germline CDR1 is MNHEY and CDR2 is SMNVEV (reference sequence). The chain's CDR3 is CAISLGDSYEQYF. The DNA for the CDR3 is TGTGCCATCAGTTTAGGTGACTCCTACGAGCAGTACTTC.

As regards this clonotype: At one boundary the junction diverges from the germline segment, which might be a read error. The CDR3 loop is CSVVPFGDHLIF. CDR3 coding DNA: TGCAGCGTTGTCCCGTTTGGGGATCACCTCATTTTT. The rearrangement links TRBV29-1 to TRBJ1-4; D is unresolved. The CDR3 sequence is 12 residues long. Germline loops: CDR1 SQVTM, CDR2 ANQGSEA. Using reference TRBV29-1 and TRBJ1-4 for the parts outside the CDR3, the full variable domain is SAVISQKPSRDICQRGTSLTIQCQVDSQVTMMFWYRQQPGQSLTLIATANQGSEATYESGFVIDKFPISRPNLTFSTLTVSNMSPEDSSIYLCSVVPFGDHLIFGSGTQLSVL.